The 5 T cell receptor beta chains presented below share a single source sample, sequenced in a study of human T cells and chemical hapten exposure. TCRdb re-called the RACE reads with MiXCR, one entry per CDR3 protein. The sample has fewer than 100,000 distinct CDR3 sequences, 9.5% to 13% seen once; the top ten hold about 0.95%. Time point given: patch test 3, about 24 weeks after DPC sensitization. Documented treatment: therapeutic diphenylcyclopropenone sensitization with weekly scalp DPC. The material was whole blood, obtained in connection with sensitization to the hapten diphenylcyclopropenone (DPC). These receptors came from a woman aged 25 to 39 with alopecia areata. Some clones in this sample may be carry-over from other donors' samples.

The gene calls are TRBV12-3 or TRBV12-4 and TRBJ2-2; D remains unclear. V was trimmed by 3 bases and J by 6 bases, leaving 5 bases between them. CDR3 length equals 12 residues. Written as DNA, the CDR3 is TGTGCCAGCAGTTTGATGCCCGGGGAGCTGTTTTTT. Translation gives CASSLMPGELFF.

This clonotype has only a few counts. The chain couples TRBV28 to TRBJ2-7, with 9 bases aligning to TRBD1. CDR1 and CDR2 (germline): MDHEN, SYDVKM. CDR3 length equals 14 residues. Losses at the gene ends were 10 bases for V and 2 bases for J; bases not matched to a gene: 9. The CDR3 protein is CATAPGQGPYEQYF. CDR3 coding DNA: TGTGCCACGGCACCGGGACAGGGACCCTACGAGCAGTACTTC. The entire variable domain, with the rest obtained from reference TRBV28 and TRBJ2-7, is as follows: DVKVTQSSRYLVKRTGEKVFLECVQDMDHENMFWYRQDPGLGLRLIYFSYDVKMKEKGDIPEGYSVSREKKERFSLILESASTNQTSMYLCATAPGQGPYEQYFGPGTRLTVT.

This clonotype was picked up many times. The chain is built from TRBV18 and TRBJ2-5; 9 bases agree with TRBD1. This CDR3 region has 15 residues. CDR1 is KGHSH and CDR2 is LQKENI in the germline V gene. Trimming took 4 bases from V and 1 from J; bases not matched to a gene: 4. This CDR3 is CASSLRDRVQETQYF. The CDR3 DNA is TGTGCCAGCTCACTCCGGGACAGGGTCCAAGAGACCCAGTACTTC. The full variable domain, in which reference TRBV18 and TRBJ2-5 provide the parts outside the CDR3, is NAGVMQNPRHLVRRRGQEARLRCSPMKGHSHVYWYRQLPEEGLKFMVYLQKENIIDESGMPKERFSAEFPKEGPSILRIQQVVRGDSAAYFCASSLRDRVQETQYFGPGTRLLVL.

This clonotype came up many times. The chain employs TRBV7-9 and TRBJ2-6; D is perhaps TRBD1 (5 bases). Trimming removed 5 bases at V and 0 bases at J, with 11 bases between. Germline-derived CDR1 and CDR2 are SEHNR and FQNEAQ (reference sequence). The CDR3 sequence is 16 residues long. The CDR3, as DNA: TGTGCCAGCAGCCCTAGACAGTACTCTGGGGCCAACGTCCTGACTTTC. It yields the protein CASSPRQYSGANVLTF.

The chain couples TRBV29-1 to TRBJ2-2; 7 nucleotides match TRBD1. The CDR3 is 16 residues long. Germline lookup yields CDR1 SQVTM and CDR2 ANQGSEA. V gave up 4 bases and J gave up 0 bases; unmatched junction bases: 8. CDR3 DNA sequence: TGCAGCGTTGGAGATTTTACAGGGGCGAACACCGGGGAGCTGTTTTTT. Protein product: CSVGDFTGANTGELFF.